Below are 2 T cell receptor beta chains sequenced from a single sample in a study of cytomegalovirus exposure and HLA in healthy donors. The PCR used 60 Vbeta and 13 Jbeta primers. Only in-frame clones appear in the TCRdb table, and some are missing; sequencing was by immunoSEQ multiplex PCR. This table holds about 120,000 clones, around three quarters found once. The sample comprised PBMCs. These receptors were taken from a man between 25 and 39 years old in good health and CMV-seropositive.

The V and J genes are TRBV4-1 and TRBJ1-1, with a tentative D call TRBD1 (5 bases). The length of the CDR3 is 15 residues. The V end lost 3 bases, the J end lost 4 bases, and 15 bases lay between the germline ends. From germline, CDR1 is MGHRA and CDR2 YSYEKL. The CDR3 nucleotides read TGCGCCAGCAGCCAGGCTCAGGGACTGCGCACTGAAGCTTTCTTT. It specifies CASSQAQGLRTEAFF.

The V and J genes are TRBV7-2 and TRBJ2-6; weak D call: TRBD2 (5 bases). Germline V gene lookup returns CDR1 SGHTA and CDR2 FQGNSA. V lost 5 bases and J lost 4, with 12 bases in between. The CDR3 has 15 residues. The CDR3 DNA sequence: TGTGCCAGCAGCGATACATCGGGAGGGGCCAACGTCCTGACTTTC. Amino acid sequence: CASSDTSGGANVLTF. Full variable domain (rest looked up from reference TRBV7-2 and TRBJ2-6): GAGVSQSPSNKVTEKGKDVELRCDPISGHTALYWYRQSLGQGLEFLIYFQGNSAPDKSGLPSDRFSAERTGGSVSTLTIQRTQQEDSAVYLCASSDTSGGANVLTFGAGSRLTVL.